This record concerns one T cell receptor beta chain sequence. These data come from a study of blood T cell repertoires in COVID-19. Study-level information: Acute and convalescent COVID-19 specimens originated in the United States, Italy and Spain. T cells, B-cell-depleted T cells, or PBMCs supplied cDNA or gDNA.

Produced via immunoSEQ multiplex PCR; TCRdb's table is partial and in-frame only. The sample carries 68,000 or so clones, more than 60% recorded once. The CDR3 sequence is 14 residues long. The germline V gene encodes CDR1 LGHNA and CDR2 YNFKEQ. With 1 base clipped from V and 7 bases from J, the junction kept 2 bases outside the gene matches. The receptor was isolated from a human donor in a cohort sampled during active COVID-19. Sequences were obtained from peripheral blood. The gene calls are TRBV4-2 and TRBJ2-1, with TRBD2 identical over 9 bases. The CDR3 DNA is TGTGCCAGCAGCCAAGTTACTAGCGGGAATGAGCAGTTCTTC. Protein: CASSQVTSGNEQFF.